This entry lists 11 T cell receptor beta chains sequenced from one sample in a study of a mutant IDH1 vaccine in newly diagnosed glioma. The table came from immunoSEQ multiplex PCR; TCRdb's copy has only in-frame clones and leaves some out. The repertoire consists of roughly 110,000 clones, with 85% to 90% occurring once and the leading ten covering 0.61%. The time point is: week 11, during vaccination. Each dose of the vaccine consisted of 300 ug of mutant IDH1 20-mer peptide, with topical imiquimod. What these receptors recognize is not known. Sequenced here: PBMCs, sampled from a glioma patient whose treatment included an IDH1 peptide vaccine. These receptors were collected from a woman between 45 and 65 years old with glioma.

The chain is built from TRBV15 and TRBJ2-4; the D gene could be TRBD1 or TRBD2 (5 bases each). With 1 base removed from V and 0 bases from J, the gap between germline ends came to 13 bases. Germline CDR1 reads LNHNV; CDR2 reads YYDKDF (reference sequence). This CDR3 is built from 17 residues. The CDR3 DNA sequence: TGTGCCACCAGCAGAGGTGGGACCGCTCTAGCCAAAAACATTCAGTACTTC. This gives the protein CATSRGGTALAKNIQYF.

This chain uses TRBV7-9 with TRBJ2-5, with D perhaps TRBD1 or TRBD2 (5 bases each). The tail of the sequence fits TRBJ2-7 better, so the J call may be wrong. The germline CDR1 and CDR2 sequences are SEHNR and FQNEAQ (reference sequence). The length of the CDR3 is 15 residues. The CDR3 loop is CASSRSGDPHYEQYF. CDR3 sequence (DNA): TGTGCCAGCAGCCGCTCTGGGGACCCGCACTACGAGCAGTACTTC.

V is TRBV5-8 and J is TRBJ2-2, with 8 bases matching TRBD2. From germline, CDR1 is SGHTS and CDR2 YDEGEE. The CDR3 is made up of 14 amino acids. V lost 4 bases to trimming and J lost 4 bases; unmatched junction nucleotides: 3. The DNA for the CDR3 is TGTGCCAGCAGCGCACTAGCGGTCACCGGGGAGCTGTTTTTT. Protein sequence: CASSALAVTGELFF.

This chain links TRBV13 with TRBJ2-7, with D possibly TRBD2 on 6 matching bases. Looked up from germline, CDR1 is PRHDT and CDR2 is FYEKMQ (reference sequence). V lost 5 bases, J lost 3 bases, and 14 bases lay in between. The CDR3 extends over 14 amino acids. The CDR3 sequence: CASSPIGTFYEQYF. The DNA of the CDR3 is TGTGCCAGCAGCCCGATAGGGACTTTCTACGAGCAGTACTTC.

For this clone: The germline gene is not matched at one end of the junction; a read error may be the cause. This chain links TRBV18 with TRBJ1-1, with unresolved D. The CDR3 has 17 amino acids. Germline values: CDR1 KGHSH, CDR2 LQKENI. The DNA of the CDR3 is TGTGCCAGCTCACCACTCTGGGAAAGTAAAGGGAACGCTGAAGCTTTCTTT. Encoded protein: CASSPLWESKGNAEAFF.

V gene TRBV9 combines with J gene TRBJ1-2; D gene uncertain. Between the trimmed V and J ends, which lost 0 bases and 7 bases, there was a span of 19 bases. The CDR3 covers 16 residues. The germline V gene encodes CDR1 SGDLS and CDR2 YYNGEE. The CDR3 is CASSVGGSRSVSGYTF. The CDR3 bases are TGTGCCAGCAGCGTAGGAGGGAGCCGGTCGGTTTCTGGCTACACCTTC.

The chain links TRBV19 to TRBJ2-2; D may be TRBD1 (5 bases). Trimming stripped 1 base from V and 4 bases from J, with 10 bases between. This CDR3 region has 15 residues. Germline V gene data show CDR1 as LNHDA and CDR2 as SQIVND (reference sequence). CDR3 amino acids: CASSIGVGVTGELFF. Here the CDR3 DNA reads TGTGCCAGTAGTATAGGGGTAGGGGTCACCGGGGAGCTGTTTTTT.

The CDR3 region is CASSPRGMYLAKNIQYF. The CDR3 DNA reads TGTGCCAGCAGTCCCAGGGGGATGTATTTAGCCAAAAACATTCAGTACTTC. The chain employs TRBV28 and TRBJ2-4, with 7 positions matching TRBD1. The germline V gene encodes CDR1 MDHEN and CDR2 SYDVKM. CDR3 length: 17 residues. J was trimmed by 0 bases and V by 5 bases; bases with no gene match: 10. Combining the CDR3 with reference TRBV28 and TRBJ2-4 gives the whole variable domain DVKVTQSSRYLVKRTGEKVFLECVQDMDHENMFWYRQDPGLGLRLIYFSYDVKMKEKGDIPEGYSVSREKKERFSLILESASTNQTSMYLCASSPRGMYLAKNIQYFGAGTRLSVL.

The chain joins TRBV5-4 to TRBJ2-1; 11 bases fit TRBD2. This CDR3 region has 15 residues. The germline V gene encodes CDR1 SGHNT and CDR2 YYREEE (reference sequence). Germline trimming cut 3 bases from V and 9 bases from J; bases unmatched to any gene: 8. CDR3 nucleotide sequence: TGTGCCAGCAGCTCCTCTACTAGCGGGAGTAGTGAGCAGTTCTTC. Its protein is CASSSSTSGSSEQFF.

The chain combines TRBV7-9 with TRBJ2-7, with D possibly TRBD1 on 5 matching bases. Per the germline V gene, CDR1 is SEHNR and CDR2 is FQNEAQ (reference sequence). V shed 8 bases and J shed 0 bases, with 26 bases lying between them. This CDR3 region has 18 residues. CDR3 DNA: TGTGCCAGCGCCGGATGGGCAAGCAGGGATAAGAGCTCCTACGAGCAGTACTTC. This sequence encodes CASAGWASRDKSSYEQYF.

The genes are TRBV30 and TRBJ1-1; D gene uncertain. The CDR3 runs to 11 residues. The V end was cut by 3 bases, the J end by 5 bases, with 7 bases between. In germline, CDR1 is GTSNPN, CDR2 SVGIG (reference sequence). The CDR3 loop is CAWSHSTEAFF. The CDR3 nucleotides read TGTGCCTGGAGCCACAGTACTGAAGCTTTCTTT.